The clone carrying this TCR beta chain was seen a single time. The data were taken from a study of cytomegalovirus exposure and HLA in healthy donors. 13 Jbeta primers and 60 Vbeta primers were used for the PCR. Data came from immunoSEQ multiplex PCR; TCRdb stores just in-frame clones and leaves some out. Of about 160,000 clones listed, 65% to 85% were seen once; the top ten hold around 4.4%. Germline V gene data show CDR1 as MGHDK and CDR2 as SYGVNS. This CDR3 has 15 residues. Trimming left V 2 bases short and J 1 base short, with 10 bases between. The source of this sequence is a woman aged 45 to 65 in good health and CMV-seropositive. The material sequenced was PBMCs. J is TRBJ2-3 and V is TRBV25-1; perhaps TRBD1 as D (6 bases). CDR3 nucleotide sequence: TGTGCCAGCAGTGAACAGGGGTTTGGCACAGATACGCAGTATTTT. Its translation is CASSEQGFGTDTQYF.